These 11 T cell receptor beta chains came from one sample sequenced in a study of neoadjuvant anti-PD-1 for oral cavity cancer. Data came from immunoSEQ multiplex PCR; TCRdb stores just in-frame clones and leaves some out. The sample includes around 12,000 clones, 50% to 80% of them seen just once. Source: PBMCs, taken before nivolumab (anti-PD-1) treatment. The source is a person aged 40 to 85 with oral cavity squamous cell carcinoma.

The genes are TRBV4-1 and TRBJ2-5, with a weak D call TRBD1 (5 bases). The CDR3 runs to 16 residues. The germline V and J ends were trimmed by 0 bases and 2 bases, with 13 bases remaining between them. Per germline, CDR1 MGHRA and CDR2 YSYEKL. CDR3 coding DNA: TGCGCCAGCAGCCAAGAAGGGGTGTCCCAACAAGAGACCCAGTACTTC. The encoded protein is CASSQEGVSQQETQYF.

CDR3 bases: TGTGCCAGCAGCTTAGGGACTAGAAATGAGCAGTTCTTC. It translates to CASSLGTRNEQFF. J is TRBJ2-1 and V is TRBV7-8; 7 bases line up with TRBD2. Germline assignment: CDR1 SGHVS and CDR2 FQNEAQ. V shed 1 base, J shed 7 bases, and the junction held 1 base outside the gene matches. This CDR3 has 13 residues. Full variable domain (missing parts from reference TRBV7-8 and TRBJ2-1): GAGVSQSPRYKVAKRGQDVALRCDPISGHVSLFWYQQALGQGPEFLTYFQNEAQLDKSGLPSDRFFAERPEGSVSTLKIQRTQQEDSAVYLCASSLGTRNEQFFGPGTRLTVL.

V is TRBV5-4 and J is TRBJ1-2; weak D call: TRBD1 (5 bases). Germline V gene lookup returns CDR1 SGHNT and CDR2 YYREEE (reference sequence). The CDR3 spans 14 residues. Trimming pared 0 bases from V and 7 bases from J, leaving 13 bases between. CDR3 nucleotides: TGTGCCAGCAGCTTGGAGGGGACCATACTTGGCTACACCTTC. It specifies CASSLEGTILGYTF.

This chain joins TRBV4-1 and TRBJ2-1, with TRBD1 identical over 11 bases. J gave up 3 bases and V 4 bases, and 8 bases lay outside the gene matches. Germline lookup yields CDR1 MGHRA and CDR2 YSYEKL. The CDR3 is 17 amino acids. CDR3 sequence (DNA): TGCGCCAGCAGCCTAGATACGGGGACAGGGGGCTACAATGAGCAGTTCTTC. Translated, it gives CASSLDTGTGGYNEQFF.

This clone appeared a few times. The V call is TRBV7-6, the J call TRBJ2-7; D possibly corresponds to TRBD1 (6 bases). The CDR3 spans 15 residues. Trimming removed 1 base at V and 4 bases at J, with 14 bases between. CDR1 is SGHVS and CDR2 is FNYEAQ in the germline V gene. The CDR3 coding sequence is TGTGCCAGCAGCTTAGGAACAGGGCAAGCGTACGAGCAGTACTTC. Residues: CASSLGTGQAYEQYF.

V is TRBV6-6 and J is TRBJ1-5; TRBD1 agrees at 9 bases. Germline V gene sequence: CDR1 MNHNY, CDR2 SVGAGI (reference sequence). The CDR3 is 14 residues long. V was clipped by 5 bases and J by 7 bases; unmatched bases: 6. The CDR3 is CASSDGQGRQPQHF. CDR3 sequence (DNA): TGTGCCAGCAGTGATGGACAGGGGAGGCAGCCCCAGCATTTT.

This clone was detected a few times. The chain has TRBV9 and TRBJ2-2; D may match TRBD1 or TRBD2 (5 bases each). The V gene lost 5 bases and the J gene lost 3 bases, with 11 bases spanning the gap. Germline CDR1 and CDR2: SGDLS and YYNGEE. This CDR3 spans 14 amino acids. CDR3 coding DNA: TGTGCCAGCAGGTACGGGACCCACACCGGGGAGCTGTTTTTT. Protein product: CASRYGTHTGELFF.

The chain joins TRBV5-1 to TRBJ2-2; D might be TRBD1 or TRBD2, each matching 7 bases. The germline V and J ends were trimmed by 4 bases and 0 bases, with 25 bases remaining between them. This CDR3 region has 20 residues. The V gene's germline CDR1 is SGHRS and CDR2 YFSETQ. CDR3 coding DNA: TGCGCCAGCAGCCCGCGACAGGGAGCCGCGGCGGGGGCGAACACCGGGGAGCTGTTTTTT. It yields the protein CASSPRQGAAAGANTGELFF.

This chain connects TRBV5-1 to TRBJ2-7, with 7 bases fitting TRBD1. Germline V gene lookup returns CDR1 SGHRS and CDR2 YFSETQ. J was trimmed by 2 bases and V by 4 bases; bases with no gene match: 6. The CDR3 extends over 14 amino acids. CDR3 coding DNA: TGCGCCAGCAGCCGGACAGGAGACACCTACGAGCAGTACTTC. As protein: CASSRTGDTYEQYF.

This clone has more than one count but fewer than ten. This sequence joins TRBV10-3 and TRBJ2-1; either TRBD1 or TRBD2 may supply D (5 bases each). CDR3 length: 15 residues. The V end was cut by 2 bases, the J end by 8 bases, with 16 bases between. The V gene's germline CDR1 is ENHRY and CDR2 SYGVKD. CDR3 nucleotides: TGTGCCATCAGTGAGCTTGCTGCCGGGGCCGATGAGCAGTTCTTC. It encodes CAISELAAGADEQFF.

The rearrangement uses TRBV5-1 and TRBJ2-5; D possibly matches TRBD1 or TRBD2 (5 bases each). Germline values: CDR1 SGHRS, CDR2 YFSETQ. The CDR3 spans 16 residues. The V gene lost 5 bases and the J gene lost 2 bases, with 19 bases spanning the gap. CDR3 nucleotides: TGCGCCAGCAGAGGCGAGGGGCTCGGATTTCAAGAGACCCAGTACTTC. It is translated as CASRGEGLGFQETQYF.